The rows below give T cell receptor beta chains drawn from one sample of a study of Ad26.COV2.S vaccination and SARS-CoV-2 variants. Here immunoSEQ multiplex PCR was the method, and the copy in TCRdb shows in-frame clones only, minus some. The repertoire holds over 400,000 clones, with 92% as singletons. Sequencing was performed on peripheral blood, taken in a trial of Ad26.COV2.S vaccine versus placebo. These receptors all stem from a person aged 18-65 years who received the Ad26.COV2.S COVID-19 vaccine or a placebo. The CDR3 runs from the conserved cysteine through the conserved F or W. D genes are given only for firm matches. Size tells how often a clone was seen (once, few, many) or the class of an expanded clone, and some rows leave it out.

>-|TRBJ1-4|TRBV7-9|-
CASSLGPLGMNEKLFF
TGTGCCAGCAGCTTAGGCCCCTTGGGTATGAATGAAAAACTGTTTTTT
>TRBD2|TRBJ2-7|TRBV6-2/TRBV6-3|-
CASSSRRGVEYEQYF
TGTGCCAGCAGTTCCCGGCGGGGGGTAGAATACGAGCAGTACTTC
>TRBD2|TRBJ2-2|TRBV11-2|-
CASNSGTSGGLNTGELFF
TGTGCCAGCAACTCCGGGACTAGCGGGGGGCTCAACACCGGGGAGCTGTTTTTT
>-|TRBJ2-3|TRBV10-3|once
CAISDSTDTQYF
TGTGCCATCAGTGATTCCACAGATACGCAGTATTTT
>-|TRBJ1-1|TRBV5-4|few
CASSSPGRVNTEAFF
TGTGCCAGCAGCTCTCCGGGCAGGGTGAACACTGAAGCTTTCTTT
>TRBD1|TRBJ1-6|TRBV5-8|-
CASNWGQGTDSPLHF
TGTGCCAGCAACTGGGGACAGGGGACGGATTCACCCCTCCACTTT
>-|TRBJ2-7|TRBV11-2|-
CASSPRDTYEQYF
TGTGCCAGCAGCCCCAGAGATACCTACGAGCAGTACTTC
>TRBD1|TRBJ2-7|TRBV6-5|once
CASRKTGGKDEQYF
TGTGCCAGCAGAAAGACAGGGGGCAAAGACGAGCAGTACTTC
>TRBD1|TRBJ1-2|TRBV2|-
CASTDRGPGGYTF
TGTGCCAGCACCGACAGGGGGCCGGGTGGCTACACCTTC
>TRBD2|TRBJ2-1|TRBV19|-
CASSSGGAGEQFF
TGTGCCAGTAGTAGCGGGGGGGCCGGTGAGCAGTTCTTC
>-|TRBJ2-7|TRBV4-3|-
CASSQDSGNLEQYF
TGCGCCAGCAGCCAAGATTCGGGGAACTTAGAGCAGTACTTC
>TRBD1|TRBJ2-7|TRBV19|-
CASSRDRGHEQYF
TGTGCCAGTAGTCGGGACAGGGGACACGAGCAGTACTTC
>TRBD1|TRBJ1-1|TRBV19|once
CASRTGIVTEAFF
TGTGCCAGTAGGACAGGGATTGTCACTGAAGCTTTCTTT
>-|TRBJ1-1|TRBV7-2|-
CASSKGQTTEAFF
TGTGCCAGCAGCAAGGGTCAGACGACTGAAGCTTTCTTT
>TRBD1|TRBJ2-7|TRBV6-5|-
CASRGTGLGPEQYF
TGTGCCAGCAGGGGGACAGGGTTAGGTCCCGAGCAGTACTTC
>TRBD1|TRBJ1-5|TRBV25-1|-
CASSPDRGQPQHF
TGTGCCAGCAGTCCGGACAGGGGGCAGCCCCAGCATTTT
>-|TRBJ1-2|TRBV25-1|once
CASSEFSDRSNYGYTF
TGTGCCAGCAGTGAATTTTCGGACAGATCTAACTATGGCTACACCTTC
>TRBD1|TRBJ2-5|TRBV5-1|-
CASSRTGSAETQYF
TGCGCCAGCAGCCGGACAGGGTCAGCAGAGACCCAGTACTTC
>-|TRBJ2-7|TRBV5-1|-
CASSLEGGHRGTKLMYYEQYF
TGCGCCAGCAGCTTGGAAGGCGGACACAGGGGGACTAAACTAATGTACTACGAGCAGTACTTC
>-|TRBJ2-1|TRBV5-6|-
CASSLGLSSYNEQFF
TGTGCCAGCAGCTTGGGACTCAGCTCCTACAATGAGCAGTTCTTC
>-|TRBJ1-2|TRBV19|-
CASNHQKGFYGYTF
TGTGCCAGTAATCACCAGAAGGGATTCTATGGCTACACCTTC
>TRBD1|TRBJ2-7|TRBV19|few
CASSMGTGSYEQYF
TGTGCCAGTAGTATGGGGACAGGCTCCTACGAGCAGTACTTC
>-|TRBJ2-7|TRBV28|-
CASSLIGVGEQYF
TGTGCCAGCAGCCTGATTGGGGTGGGCGAGCAGTACTTC